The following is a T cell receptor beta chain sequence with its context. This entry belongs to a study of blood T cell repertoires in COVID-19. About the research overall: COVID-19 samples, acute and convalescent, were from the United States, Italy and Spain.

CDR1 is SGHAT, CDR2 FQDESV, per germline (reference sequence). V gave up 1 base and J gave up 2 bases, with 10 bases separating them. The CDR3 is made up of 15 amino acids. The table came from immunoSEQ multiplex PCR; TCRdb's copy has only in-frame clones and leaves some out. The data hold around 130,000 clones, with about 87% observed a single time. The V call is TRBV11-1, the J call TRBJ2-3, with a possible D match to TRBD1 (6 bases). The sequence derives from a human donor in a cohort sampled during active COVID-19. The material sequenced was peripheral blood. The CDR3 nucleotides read TGTGCCAGCAGCTTAGGGGGGCGGACCACAGATACGCAGTATTTT. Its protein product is CASSLGGRTTDTQYF.